Below, 2 T cell receptor beta chains from the same sample are listed, as sequenced in a study of spatial heterogeneity in lung cancer. The study, taken as a whole, reports: It was found that expanded intratumoral alpha and beta TCR counts tracked tumor mutation counts.

The time point here: sample taken at primary tumor resection. TCRdb itself ran the 5' RACE reads through MiXCR, one entry per CDR3 protein. The repertoire has 7,000 or so distinct CDR3 sequences, over 8.5% of them found once; the top ten carry roughly 10%. The antigens these receptors bind are not known. The sample was lung tumor tissue, taken at surgery. These receptors were obtained from a female donor with early-stage non-small cell lung cancer.

This clonotype was seen ten or more times. J is TRBJ2-1 and V is TRBV24-1; 8 nucleotides line up with TRBD2. The CDR3 totals 16 residues. V dropped 2 bases and J dropped 9; count of bases not matched to a gene: 11. From germline, CDR1 is KGHDR and CDR2 SFDVKD. CDR3 DNA sequence: TGTGCCACCAGTGATTCTAAGCGGGGGTTAACAACTGAGCAGTTCTTC. Encoded protein: CATSDSKRGLTTEQFF.

At least ten counts were recorded for this clonotype. The V call is TRBV2, the J call TRBJ2-7; maybe TRBD1 (5 bases). Trimming stripped 1 base from V and 2 bases from J, with 12 bases between. Germline assignment: CDR1 SNHLY and CDR2 FYNNEI. The CDR3 is made up of 15 amino acids. This CDR3 is CASSEDLAGPYEQYF. The CDR3, as DNA: TGTGCCAGCAGTGAAGACCTGGCAGGGCCCTACGAGCAGTACTTC.